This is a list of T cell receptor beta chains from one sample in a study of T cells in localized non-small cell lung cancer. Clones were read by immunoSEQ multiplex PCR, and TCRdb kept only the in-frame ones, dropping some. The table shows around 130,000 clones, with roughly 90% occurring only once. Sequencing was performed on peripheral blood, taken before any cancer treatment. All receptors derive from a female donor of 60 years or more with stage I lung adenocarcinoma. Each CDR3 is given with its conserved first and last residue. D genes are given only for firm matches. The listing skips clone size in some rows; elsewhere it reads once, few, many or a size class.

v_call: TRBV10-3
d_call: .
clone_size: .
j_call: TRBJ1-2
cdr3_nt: TGTGCCATCACCGGGGGGCTGAACTATGGCTACACCTTC
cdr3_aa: CAITGGLNYGYTF

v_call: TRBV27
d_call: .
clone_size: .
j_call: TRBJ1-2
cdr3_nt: TGTGCCAGCAGTCTAGGGGGGGGCGGCTACACCTTC
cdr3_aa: CASSLGGGGYTF

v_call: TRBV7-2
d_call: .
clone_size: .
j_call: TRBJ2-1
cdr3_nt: TGTGCCAGCAGCCCCCCCGGGAGCTCCTACAATGAGCAGTTCTTC
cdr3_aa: CASSPPGSSYNEQFF

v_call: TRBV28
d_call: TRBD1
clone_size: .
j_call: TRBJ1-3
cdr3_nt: TGTGCCAGCAGACCCCGGGACAGAGGAAACACCATATATTTT
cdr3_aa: CASRPRDRGNTIYF

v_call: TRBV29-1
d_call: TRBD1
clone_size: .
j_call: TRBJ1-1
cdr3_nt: TGCAGCGTTGAGGTAGGACAGGGCACTGAAGCTTTCTTT
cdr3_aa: CSVEVGQGTEAFF

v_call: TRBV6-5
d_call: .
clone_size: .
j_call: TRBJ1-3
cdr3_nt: TGTGCCAGCAGTTGGACGAGAGCGAGCTCTGGAAACACCATATATTTT
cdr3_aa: CASSWTRASSGNTIYF

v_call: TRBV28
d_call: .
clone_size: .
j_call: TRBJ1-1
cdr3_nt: TGTGCCAGCAGTTTATCCGGACTCCCCGGGGCTTTCTTT
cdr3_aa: CASSLSGLPGAFF

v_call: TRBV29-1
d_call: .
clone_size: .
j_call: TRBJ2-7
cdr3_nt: TGCAGCGTTGAGAGGGCCCAGGGGTCCTACGAGCAGTACTTC
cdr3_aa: CSVERAQGSYEQYF

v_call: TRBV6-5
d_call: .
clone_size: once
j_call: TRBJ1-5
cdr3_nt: TGTGCCAGCAGAGGGGCGGGAGGTAGCAATCAGCCCCAGCATTTT
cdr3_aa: CASRGAGGSNQPQHF

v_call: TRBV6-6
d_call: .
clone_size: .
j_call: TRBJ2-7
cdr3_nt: TGTGCCAGCAGTGGGCCCAGGGGCCCCCAGTGGGGGCAGTACTTC
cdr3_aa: CASSGPRGPQWGQYF

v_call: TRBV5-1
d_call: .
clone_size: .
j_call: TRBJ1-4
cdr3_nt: TGCGCCAGCAGCTTGGCCGGCGTAAGGGAGTCGGAAAAACTGTTTTTT
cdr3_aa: CASSLAGVRESEKLFF

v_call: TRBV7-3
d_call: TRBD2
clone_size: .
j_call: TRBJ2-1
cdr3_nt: TGTGCCAGCAGCCTCCCGGGACTAGTCCATGAGCAGTTCTTC
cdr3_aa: CASSLPGLVHEQFF

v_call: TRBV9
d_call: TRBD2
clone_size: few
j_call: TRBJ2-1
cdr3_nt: TGTGCCAGCAGCGCGGGACTAGCGGGAGGCCATGAGCAGTTCTTC
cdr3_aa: CASSAGLAGGHEQFF

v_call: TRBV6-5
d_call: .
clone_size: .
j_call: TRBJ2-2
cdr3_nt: TGTGCCAGCAGTTATGCGTTAAATCCCGGGGAGCTGTTTTTT
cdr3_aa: CASSYALNPGELFF

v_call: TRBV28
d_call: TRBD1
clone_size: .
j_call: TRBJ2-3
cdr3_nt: TGTGCCAGCAGTTTGGCGGGACAGGGATCAGATACGCAGTATTTT
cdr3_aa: CASSLAGQGSDTQYF

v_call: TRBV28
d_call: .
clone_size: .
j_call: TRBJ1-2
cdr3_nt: TGTGCCAGCAGTTCCCCCCCCGCTTATGGCTACACCTTC
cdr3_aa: CASSSPPAYGYTF

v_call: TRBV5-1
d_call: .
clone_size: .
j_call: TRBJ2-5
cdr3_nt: TGCGCCAGCCGGCCCTTCGGCGGGGAAACTGGAGAGACCCAGTACTTC
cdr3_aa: CASRPFGGETGETQYF

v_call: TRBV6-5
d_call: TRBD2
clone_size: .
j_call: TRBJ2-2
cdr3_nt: TGTGCCAGCAGTTCGGGGGGGATCGGGGAGCTGTTTTTT
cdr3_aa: CASSSGGIGELFF

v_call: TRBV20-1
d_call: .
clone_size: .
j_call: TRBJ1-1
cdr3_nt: TGCAGTGCTAGCGGCACTGAAGCTTTCTTT
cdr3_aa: CSASGTEAFF

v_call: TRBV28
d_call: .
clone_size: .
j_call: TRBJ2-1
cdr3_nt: TGTGCCAGCAGTTCTAAGACTAGAGGGTACAATGAGCAGTTCTTC
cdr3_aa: CASSSKTRGYNEQFF

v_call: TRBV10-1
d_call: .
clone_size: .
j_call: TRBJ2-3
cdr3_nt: TGCGCCAGCAGTGATCGTGGCGACGATAGCACAGATACGCAGTATTTT
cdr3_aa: CASSDRGDDSTDTQYF

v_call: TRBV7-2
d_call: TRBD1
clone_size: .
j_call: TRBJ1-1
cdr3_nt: TGTGCCAGCAGCTTAAGGGGGCGCACTGAAGCTTTCTTT
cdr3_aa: CASSLRGRTEAFF

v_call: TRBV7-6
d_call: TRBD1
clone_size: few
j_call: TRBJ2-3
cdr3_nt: TGTGCCAGCAGCTCCCTGGGACAGGGGGGGAGCACAGATACGCAGTATTTT
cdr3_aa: CASSSLGQGGSTDTQYF

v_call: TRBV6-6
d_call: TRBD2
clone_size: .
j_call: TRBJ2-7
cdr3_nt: TGTGCCAGCAGACGGGGACTAGCGGGAGGTACCGAGCAGTACTTC
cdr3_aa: CASRRGLAGGTEQYF

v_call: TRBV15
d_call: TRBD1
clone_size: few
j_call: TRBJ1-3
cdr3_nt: TGTGCCACCAGCAGAGTGACAGGGTCTGGAAACACCATATATTTT
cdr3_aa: CATSRVTGSGNTIYF

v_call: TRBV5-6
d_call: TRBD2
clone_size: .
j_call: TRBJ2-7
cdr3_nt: TGTGCCAGCCAACTAGCGGGAGCCTACGAGCAGTACTTC
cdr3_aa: CASQLAGAYEQYF

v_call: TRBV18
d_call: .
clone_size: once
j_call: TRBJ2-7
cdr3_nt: TGTGCCAGCTCACTCGACAGGAGCTCCTACGAGCAGTACTTC
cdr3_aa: CASSLDRSSYEQYF

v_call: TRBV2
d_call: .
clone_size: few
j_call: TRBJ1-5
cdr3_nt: TGTGCCAGCAGGAACCGGGACGGCCTAAATCAGCCCCAGCATTTT
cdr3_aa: CASRNRDGLNQPQHF

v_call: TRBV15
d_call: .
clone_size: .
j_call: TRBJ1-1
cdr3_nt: TGTGCCACCAGCAGAGCGCCCAGGGTTTTAAGGAGGGGCGACACTGAAGCTTTCTTT
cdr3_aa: CATSRAPRVLRRGDTEAFF

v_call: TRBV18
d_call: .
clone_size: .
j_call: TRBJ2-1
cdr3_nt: TGTGCCAGCTCACCAGCGCAGACCTCCTACAATGAGCAGTTCTTC
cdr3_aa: CASSPAQTSYNEQFF

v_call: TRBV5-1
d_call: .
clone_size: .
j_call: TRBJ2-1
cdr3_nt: TGCGCCAGCAGCTTGGGGGTAGGCAATGAGCAGTTCTTC
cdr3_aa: CASSLGVGNEQFF

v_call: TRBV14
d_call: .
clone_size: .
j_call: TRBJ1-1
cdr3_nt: TGTGCCAGCAGCCTCGGACTTTACACTGAAGCTTTCTTT
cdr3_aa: CASSLGLYTEAFF

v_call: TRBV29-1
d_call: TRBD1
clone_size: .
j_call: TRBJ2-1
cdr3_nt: TGCAGCCCAGGCGGACAGGGGATCGCCAATGAGCAGTTCTTC
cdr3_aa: CSPGGQGIANEQFF

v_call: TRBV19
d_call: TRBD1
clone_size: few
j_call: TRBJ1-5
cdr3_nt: TGTGCCAGTAGTACGGGGACAGGGGTCCAGCCCCAGCATTTT
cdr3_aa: CASSTGTGVQPQHF

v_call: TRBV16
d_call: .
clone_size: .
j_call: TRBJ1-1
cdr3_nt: TGTGCCAGCAGCCAAGCCGCGGGGAACACTGAAGCTTTCTTT
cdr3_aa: CASSQAAGNTEAFF

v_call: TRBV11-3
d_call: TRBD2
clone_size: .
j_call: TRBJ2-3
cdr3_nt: TGTGCCAGCAGCTTAGGGCTAGCGGGAGGAGCAGATACGCAGTATTTT
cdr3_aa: CASSLGLAGGADTQYF

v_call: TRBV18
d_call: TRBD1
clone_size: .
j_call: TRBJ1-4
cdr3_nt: TGTGCCAGCTCCGCGGGACAGGGAAACGAAAAACTGTTTTTT
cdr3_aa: CASSAGQGNEKLFF

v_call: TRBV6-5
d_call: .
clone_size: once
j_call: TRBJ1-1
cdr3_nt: TGTGCCAGCAGTTACTCTTCGGGTTCGAACGCTGAAGCTTTCTTT
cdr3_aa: CASSYSSGSNAEAFF

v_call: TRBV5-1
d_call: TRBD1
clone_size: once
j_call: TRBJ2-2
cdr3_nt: TGCGCCAGCAGCTTGGAGACAGGGGATGCGGAGCTGTTTTTT
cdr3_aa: CASSLETGDAELFF

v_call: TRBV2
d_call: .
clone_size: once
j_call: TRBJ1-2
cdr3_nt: TGTGCCAGCAGTGAAGGGGAGGACTATGGCTACACCTTC
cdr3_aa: CASSEGEDYGYTF

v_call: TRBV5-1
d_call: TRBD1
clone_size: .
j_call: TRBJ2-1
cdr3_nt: TGCGCCAGCACCCGGACAGGGGGTTTCTCCTACAATGAGCAGTTCTTC
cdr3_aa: CASTRTGGFSYNEQFF

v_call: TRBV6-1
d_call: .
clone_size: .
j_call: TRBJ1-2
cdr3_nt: TGTGCCAGCCGCTCACCAGGGGACTATGGCTACACCTTC
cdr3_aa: CASRSPGDYGYTF

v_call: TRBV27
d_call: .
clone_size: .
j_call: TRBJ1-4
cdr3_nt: TGTGCCAGCAGAAAAACTGGGGGAGAAAAACTGTTTTTT
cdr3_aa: CASRKTGGEKLFF

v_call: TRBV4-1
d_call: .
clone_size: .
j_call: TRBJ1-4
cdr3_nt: TGCGCCAGCAGCCAAAATGGGGGCAATCTTAATGAAAAACTGTTTTTT
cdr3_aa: CASSQNGGNLNEKLFF

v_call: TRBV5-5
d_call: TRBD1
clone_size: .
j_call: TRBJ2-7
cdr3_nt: TGTGCCAGCAGCTTGGAGGGACAGGGGGGCTCCTACGAGCAGTACTTC
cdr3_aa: CASSLEGQGGSYEQYF

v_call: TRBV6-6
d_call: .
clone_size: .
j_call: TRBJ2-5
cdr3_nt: TGTGCCAGCAGCTCGAGCGGAGAGACCCAGTACTTC
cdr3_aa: CASSSSGETQYF

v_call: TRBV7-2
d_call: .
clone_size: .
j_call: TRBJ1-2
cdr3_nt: TGTGCCAGCAGCCTTGTGACTTATGGCTACACCTTC
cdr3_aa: CASSLVTYGYTF

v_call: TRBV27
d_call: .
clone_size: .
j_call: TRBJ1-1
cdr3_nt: TGTGCCAGCAGTTTTGAGTGGCGGGGTTTGGACACTGAAGCTTTCTTT
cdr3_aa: CASSFEWRGLDTEAFF

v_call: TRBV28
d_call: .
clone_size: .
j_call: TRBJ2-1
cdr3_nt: TGTGCCAGCAACCAAAGGTGGCAGTGGGACAACAATGAGCAGTTCTTC
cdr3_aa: CASNQRWQWDNNEQFF

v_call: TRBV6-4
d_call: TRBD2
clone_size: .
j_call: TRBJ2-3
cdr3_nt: TGTGCCAGCAGTCGAATAGCGGGGAGCACAGATACGCAGTATTTT
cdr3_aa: CASSRIAGSTDTQYF

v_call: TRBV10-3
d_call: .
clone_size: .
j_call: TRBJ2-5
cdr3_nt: TGTGCCATCAGTCAGGGTGAAGAGACCCAGTACTTC
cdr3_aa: CAISQGEETQYF

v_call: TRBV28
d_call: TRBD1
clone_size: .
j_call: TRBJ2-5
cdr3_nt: TGTGCCAGCAGTTGGGACAGGGGGATATCAGAGACCCAGTACTTC
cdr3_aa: CASSWDRGISETQYF

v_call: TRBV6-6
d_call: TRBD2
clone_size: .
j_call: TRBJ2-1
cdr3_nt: TGTGCCAGCAGTAGGACTAGCGGGAGGTGGAATGAGCAGTTCTTC
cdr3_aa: CASSRTSGRWNEQFF

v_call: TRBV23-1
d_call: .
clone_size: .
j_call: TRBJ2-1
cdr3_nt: TGCGCCAGCAGTCAATGGCGGGCCAAAGGGAACAATGAGCAGTTCTTC
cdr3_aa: CASSQWRAKGNNEQFF

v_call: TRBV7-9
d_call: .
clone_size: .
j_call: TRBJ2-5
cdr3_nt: TGTGCCAGCAGACCCGGCAGCGAAGAGACCCAGTACTTC
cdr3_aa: CASRPGSEETQYF